Below, 22 T cell receptor beta chains from the same sample are listed, as sequenced in a study of cytomegalovirus exposure and HLA in healthy donors. Primers included in the PCR were 60 Vbeta and 13 Jbeta primers. Here immunoSEQ multiplex PCR was the method, and the copy in TCRdb shows in-frame clones only, minus some. Of around 130,000 clones in the sample, more than 80% were seen once. Sequenced material: PBMCs. The origin of the receptors is a woman aged 25 to 39 in good health and CMV-seropositive.

In regard to this clone: This sample includes further DNA sequences coding for the same CDR3. This rearrangement joins TRBV19 to TRBJ1-5, with 8 bases that match TRBD1. The ends lost 4 bases at V and 1 base at J; junction bases unmatched: 6. This CDR3 is 16 amino acids long. CDR1 is LNHDA and CDR2 is SQIVND in the germline V gene (reference sequence). The CDR3 nucleotides read TGTGCCAGTAGTACCCGGACAGGGACCAGCAATCAGCCCCAGCATTTT. Translated: CASSTRTGTSNQPQHF.

J is TRBJ2-1 and V is TRBV10-1; 8 bases are a match to TRBD2. Looked up from germline, CDR1 is WNHNN and CDR2 is SYGVQD (reference sequence). The trim removed 3 bases at V and 5 bases at J, leaving 3 bases unmatched. The CDR3 covers 14 residues. The CDR3 DNA reads TGCGCCAGCAGTGAATCGGGACTAGACAATGAGCAGTTCTTC. Residues: CASSESGLDNEQFF.

The chain carries TRBV2 and TRBJ1-5; D unclear. V was pared by 4 bases and J by 0 bases, with 10 bases between. The V gene's germline CDR1 is SNHLY and CDR2 FYNNEI. CDR3 size: 15 residues. The CDR3, as DNA: TGTGCCAGCAGTGGAAACAGCTATAGCAATCAGCCCCAGCATTTT. Protein sequence: CASSGNSYSNQPQHF.

V gene TRBV30 combines with J gene TRBJ1-6, with D possibly being TRBD1 (5 bases). Germline V gene sequence: CDR1 GTSNPN, CDR2 SVGIG (reference sequence). The CDR3 covers 13 residues. The germline V and J ends were trimmed by 5 bases and 4 bases, with 9 bases remaining between them. CDR3 amino acids: CAWGGGYNSPLHF. The CDR3 region has the DNA TGTGCCTGGGGGGGAGGGTATAATTCACCCCTCCACTTT.

This rearrangement joins TRBV5-5 to TRBJ1-5; no clear D gene. The V gene's germline CDR1 is SGHKS and CDR2 YYEKEE (reference sequence). The CDR3 has 14 amino acids. Trimming shortened V by 0 bases and J by 5 bases, and 9 bases separated the two germline ends. In DNA form, the CDR3 reads TGTGCCAGCAGCTTGGAGTCAACTTATCAGCCCCAGCATTTT. It specifies CASSLESTYQPQHF.

This rearrangement joins TRBV25-1 to TRBJ2-7, with D maybe TRBD1 (6 bases). Germline CDR1 is MGHDK and CDR2 is SYGVNS. This CDR3 is 14 amino acids long. Trimming stripped 3 bases from V and 1 base from J, with 10 bases between. The CDR3 here is CASSDPGDSYEQYF. DNA of the CDR3: TGTGCCAGCAGTGATCCAGGGGATTCCTACGAGCAGTACTTC.

V gene TRBV9 combines with J gene TRBJ1-6; no clear D gene. V was clipped by 4 bases and J by 0 bases, with 14 bases between them. CDR3 length equals 17 residues. Germline CDR1 reads SGDLS; CDR2 reads YYNGEE. Here the CDR3 reads CASSTEPASSYNSPLHF. CDR3 sequence (DNA): TGTGCCAGCAGCACAGAGCCCGCCAGCTCCTATAATTCACCCCTCCACTTT.

The chain employs TRBV27 and TRBJ1-2; D possibly corresponds to TRBD1 (5 bases). Trimming left V 0 bases short and J 5 bases short, with 7 bases between. Germline V gives CDR1 MNHEY, CDR2 SMNVEV (reference sequence). The CDR3 covers 13 residues. CDR3 in amino acids: CASSLSQGYGYTF. DNA for the CDR3: TGTGCCAGCAGTTTATCTCAGGGATATGGCTACACCTTC.

CDR3 residues: CASRWTGGGEYF. As DNA, the CDR3 is TGTGCCAGCAGGTGGACAGGGGGCGGGGAGTACTTC. The chain joins TRBV28 to TRBJ2-7, with 11 bases matching TRBD1. The germline V gene has CDR1 MDHEN and CDR2 SYDVKM. After removal of 6 bases from V and 11 bases from J, the junction contained 6 bases not matched to a gene. This CDR3 has 12 amino acids.

The V gene is TRBV2, the J gene TRBJ1-5, with 11 positions matching TRBD1. V lost 5 bases and J lost 2; bases outside the gene matches: 11. Germline CDR1 SNHLY, CDR2 FYNNEI. The CDR3 covers 18 residues. CDR3 sequence (DNA): TGTGCCAGCAGTTTCCCGGGACAGGGGGTCTGGGGCAATCAGCCCCAGCATTTT. It is translated as CASSFPGQGVWGNQPQHF.

This clone was found once. The chain recombines TRBV9 with TRBJ1-1; no clear D. V was shortened by 0 bases and J by 3 bases, with 9 bases between the two germline ends. The CDR3 is 14 residues long. From germline, CDR1 is SGDLS and CDR2 YYNGEE. This CDR3 reads CASSVAAGYTEAFF. The CDR3 coding sequence is TGTGCCAGCAGCGTAGCGGCAGGCTACACTGAAGCTTTCTTT.

This chain uses TRBV6-5 with TRBJ2-7, with 13 bases fitting TRBD2. The germline gives CDR1 MNHEY, CDR2 SVGAGI. Losses at the gene ends were 5 bases for V and 2 bases for J; bases not matched to a gene: 3. The CDR3 has 15 amino acids. CDR3 sequence (DNA): TGTGCCAGCAGTCCAACTAGCGGGAGGGCCTACGAGCAGTACTTC. It codes for CASSPTSGRAYEQYF.

The chain carries TRBV28 and TRBJ1-5, with D possibly matching TRBD1 (6 bases). Trimming shortened V by 2 bases and J by 1 base, and 12 bases separated the two germline ends. Germline V gene sequence: CDR1 MDHEN, CDR2 SYDVKM. CDR3 size: 16 residues. The CDR3, as DNA: TGTGCCAGCAGTTTAAATGGGAGGGGGAGCAATCAGCCCCAGCATTTT. Translation gives CASSLNGRGSNQPQHF.

The chain links TRBV5-4 to TRBJ2-7; tentatively, D is TRBD2 (5 bases). Germline V gene data show CDR1 as SGHNT and CDR2 as YYREEE (reference sequence). V gave up 4 bases and J gave up 0 bases, with 8 bases separating them. The CDR3 totals 13 residues. The CDR3 region has the DNA TGTGCCAGCAGCCCGGGAATCTCCTACGAGCAGTACTTC. Its protein product is CASSPGISYEQYF.

The CDR3 bases are TGCGCCAGCAGTGGGACAGACCTAGAGACCCAGTACTTC. This translates into CASSGTDLETQYF. The gene calls are TRBV5-1 and TRBJ2-5; 7 bases align to TRBD1. V shed 5 bases, J shed 4 bases, and the junction held 5 bases outside the gene matches. The germline V gene encodes CDR1 SGHRS and CDR2 YFSETQ. This CDR3 has 13 amino acids.

The table lists this clone with a count of one. This chain connects TRBV15 to TRBJ1-5, with a tentative D call TRBD1 (6 bases). This CDR3 is 14 amino acids long. In germline, CDR1 is LNHNV, CDR2 YYDKDF (reference sequence). The ends were cut back, 1 base at V and 8 bases at J, with 12 bases in the middle. The CDR3 spells CATSRGLPGEPQHF. CDR3 nucleotide sequence: TGTGCCACCAGCAGAGGCCTACCAGGGGAGCCCCAGCATTTT.

The chain combines TRBV27 with TRBJ1-2, with a weak D call TRBD1 (5 bases). CDR3 length equals 18 residues. Germline CDR1 reads MNHEY; CDR2 reads SMNVEV (reference sequence). Trimming pared 11 bases from V and 5 bases from J, leaving 33 bases between. The CDR3 sequence is CARQQQKGPRGSPYGYTF. For the CDR3, the DNA is TGTGCCCGCCAGCAGCAGAAGGGGCCGCGGGGGTCCCCGTATGGCTACACCTTC.

The CDR3 DNA reads as TGTGCCAGCAGCAAAGTGTGCCTGGGACAGGAACCTGGAAACACCATATATTTT. Translation: CASSKVCLGQEPGNTIYF. This chain links TRBV21-1 with TRBJ1-3; the table's D call of TRBD1 was not tested on the DNA. TRBV21-1 is a documented pseudogene. The CDR3 consists of 18 residues.

This rearrangement joins TRBV19 to TRBJ1-4; 8 nucleotides match TRBD1. Germline V gene lookup returns CDR1 LNHDA and CDR2 SQIVND (reference sequence). The CDR3 is 14 amino acids. J was trimmed by 12 bases and V by 2 bases; bases with no gene match: 8. The CDR3 coding sequence is TGTGCCAGTAGTATAAGGTCCAGGGGGCAGGAACTGTTTTTT. It encodes CASSIRSRGQELFF.

The V gene is TRBV5-6, the J gene TRBJ2-1; no clear D gene. CDR1 SGHDT and CDR2 YYEEEE come from the germline V gene. CDR3 length: 13 amino acids. Trimming stripped 2 bases from V and 7 bases from J, with 10 bases between. This chain's CDR3 is CASSLPARNEQFF. The CDR3 region has the DNA TGTGCCAGCAGCTTACCCGCACGGAATGAGCAGTTCTTC.

In its sample, this clone was seen once. The rearrangement links TRBV4-2 to TRBJ1-5; D unresolved. Trimming took off 0 bases at V and 8 bases at J, with 20 bases between the two ends. There are 17 residues in the CDR3. Germline CDR1 is LGHNA and CDR2 is YNFKEQ. CDR3 nucleotides: TGTGCCAGCAGCCAAGAATTGGTTGAGTCCGGGAGGGAGCCCCAGCATTTT. The encoded protein is CASSQELVESGREPQHF.

J is TRBJ1-5 and V is TRBV28; a weak D match, TRBD1 (6 bases). This CDR3 region has 15 residues. Germline V gene data show CDR1 as MDHEN and CDR2 as SYDVKM. Trimming stripped 4 bases from V and 3 bases from J, with 13 bases between. The CDR3 DNA reads as TGTGCCAGCAGTTCCCAGGGGACCTTCAATCAGCCCCAGCATTTT. Residues: CASSSQGTFNQPQHF.